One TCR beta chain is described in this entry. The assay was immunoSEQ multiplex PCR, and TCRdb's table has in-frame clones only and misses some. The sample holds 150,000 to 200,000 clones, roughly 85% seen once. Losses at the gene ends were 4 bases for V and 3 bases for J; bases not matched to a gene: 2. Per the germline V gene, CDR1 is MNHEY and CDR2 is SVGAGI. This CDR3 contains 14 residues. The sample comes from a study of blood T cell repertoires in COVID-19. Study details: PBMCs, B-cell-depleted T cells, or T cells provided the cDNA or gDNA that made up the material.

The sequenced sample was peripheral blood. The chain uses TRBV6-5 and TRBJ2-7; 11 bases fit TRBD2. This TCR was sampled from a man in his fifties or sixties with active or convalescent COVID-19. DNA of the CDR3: TGTGCCAGCAGTTCAACTAGCGGGAGCTACGAGCAGTACTTC. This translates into CASSSTSGSYEQYF.